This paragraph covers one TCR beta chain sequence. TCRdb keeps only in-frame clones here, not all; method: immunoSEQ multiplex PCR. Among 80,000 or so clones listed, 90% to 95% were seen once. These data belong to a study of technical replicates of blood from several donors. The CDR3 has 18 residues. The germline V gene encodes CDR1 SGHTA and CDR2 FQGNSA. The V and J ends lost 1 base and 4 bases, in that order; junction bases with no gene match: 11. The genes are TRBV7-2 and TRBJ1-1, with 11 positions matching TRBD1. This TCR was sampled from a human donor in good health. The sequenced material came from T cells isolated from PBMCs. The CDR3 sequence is CASSLEGMWGTGGTEAFF. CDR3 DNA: TGTGCCAGCAGCTTAGAAGGGATGTGGGGGACAGGGGGCACTGAAGCTTTCTTT. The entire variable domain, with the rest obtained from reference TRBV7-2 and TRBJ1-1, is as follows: GAGVSQSPSNKVTEKGKDVELRCDPISGHTALYWYRQSLGQGLEFLIYFQGNSAPDKSGLPSDRFSAERTGGSVSTLTIQRTQQEDSAVYLCASSLEGMWGTGGTEAFFGQGTRLTVV.